The T cell receptor (beta chain) under discussion was sequenced for a study of T cell responses to AZD1222 COVID-19 vaccine. Findings of the study overall: Donors in the cohort were predominantly white British and more often female, and clonal diversity was possibly underestimated. Dominant at 160-218 and 743-854, vaccine-associated CD4 TCRs also spanned spike.

From germline, CDR1 is MDHEN and CDR2 SYDVKM. The CDR3 extends over 16 amino acids. V lost 5 bases to trimming and J lost 8 bases, with 24 bases between them. Repertoires were generated with immunoSEQ multiplex PCR, while TCRdb's copy carries only in-frame clones and drops some. The repertoire holds some 120,000 clones, with around 90% as singletons. With respect to this clone: No antigen is known for it.

Sequencing was performed on peripheral blood, taken on day 0 of AZD1222 vaccination. This chain links TRBV28 with TRBJ1-2; D perhaps matches TRBD1 (6 bases). This TCR was sampled from an adult in good health. The CDR3 protein is CASSIGLTGLLEGYTF. CDR3 coding DNA: TGTGCCAGCAGTATCGGGTTGACAGGCCTACTGGAGGGCTACACCTTC.